Below, 21 T cell receptor beta chains from the same sample are listed, as sequenced in a study of immune heterogeneity within non-small cell lung tumors. Per sample, 600 ng of bulk tumor genomic DNA was the template used. Several far-apart biopsies were taken per primary tumor during surgery. It was patients with untreated, newly diagnosed non-small cell lung cancer who underwent curative surgery. Multiplex PCR employing 32 V and 13 J primers generated amplicons of the TCR beta CDR3. A single record per CDR3 protein comes from TCRdb applying MiXCR to the multiplex PCR reads. The table has under 35,000 distinct CDR3 sequences, about 29% seen once. Sequencing used lung tumor tissue. These receptors were taken from a man in his forties with non-small cell lung cancer.

The chain links TRBV9 to TRBJ1-6; maybe TRBD1 (5 bases). There are 16 residues in the CDR3. The germline V gene encodes CDR1 SGDLS and CDR2 YYNGEE. The V gene lost 0 bases and the J gene lost 3 bases, with 10 bases spanning the gap. The CDR3 here is CASSVGAGSYNSPLHF. As DNA, the CDR3 is TGTGCCAGCAGCGTAGGGGCAGGGAGCTATAATTCACCCCTCCACTTT.

As for this clonotype: Possible read error: a much larger clone is one base away. The chain couples TRBV30 to TRBJ2-7, with a possible D match to TRBD2 (7 bases). Trimming removed 3 bases from V and 5 bases from J, with 17 bases in between. Germline lookup yields CDR1 GTSNPN and CDR2 SVGIG (reference sequence). This CDR3 has 14 amino acids. In DNA, the CDR3 is TGTGCCTGGAGCCGGAAAGGGGGGGGTGACGAGCAGTACTTC. It codes for CAWSRKGGGDEQYF.

Remarks on this clonotype: A much larger clone lies one base from this, so it may be a read error. CDR3 sequence reads: CSAREGIGVTYGYTF. The CDR3 DNA sequence: TGCAGTGCCAGGGAAGGGATAGGGGTGACCTATGGCTACACCTTC. The chain has TRBV20-1 and TRBJ1-2, with D possibly matching TRBD1 (5 bases). CDR3 size: 15 residues. Trimming cost V 6 bases and J 4 bases, with 21 bases left between them. The germline V gene has CDR1 DFQATT and CDR2 SNEGSKA (reference sequence).

This clonotype was observed a single time. As the CDR3 is not closed by the conserved phenylalanine or tryptophan, this likely results from a read error. The chain links TRBV19 to TRBJ2-3, with 13 positions matching TRBD2. CDR3 size: 17 residues. With 6 bases clipped from V and 5 bases from J, the junction kept 11 bases outside the gene matches. The V gene's germline CDR1 is LNHDA and CDR2 SQIVND (reference sequence). The CDR3 spells CASRTPRTSGSVDTQYL. Written as DNA, the CDR3 is TGTGCCAGTAGAACCCCCAGGACTAGCGGGAGCGTAGATACGCAGTATCTT.

As for this clonotype: With a much larger clone just one base away, this may be a read error. The CDR3 protein is CASSLDPSQASGWEQYF. The CDR3 nucleotides are TGTGCCAGCAGCTTAGATCCAAGTCAAGCTAGTGGGTGGGAGCAGTACTTC. The rearrangement joins TRBV11-3 to TRBJ2-7; D remains unclear. The CDR3 is made up of 17 amino acids. Per germline, CDR1 SGHNT and CDR2 YENEEA. Trimming stripped 0 bases from V and 7 bases from J, with 22 bases between.

This clonotype was counted only a few times. The chain combines TRBV9 with TRBJ2-1, with D maybe TRBD2 (6 bases). Trimming took 0 bases from V and 4 from J, leaving 14 bases between them. Germline CDR1 and CDR2: SGDLS and YYNGEE. The CDR3 extends over 16 amino acids. The CDR3, as DNA: TGTGCCAGCAGCGTAGCCGACGGGAGAAAATACAATGAGCAGTTCTTC. This translates into CASSVADGRKYNEQFF.

The chain employs TRBV27 and TRBJ1-5; D perhaps matches TRBD1 (5 bases). Germline V gives CDR1 MNHEY, CDR2 SMNVEV (reference sequence). The CDR3 totals 15 residues. V lost 5 bases and J 2 bases, leaving 13 bases between the germline ends. CDR3 nucleotide sequence: TGTGCCAGCAGTCTACTAGGGGCTCGCAATCAGCCCCAGCATTTT. Amino acid sequence: CASSLLGARNQPQHF.

This clonotype was observed at least ten times. The chain is built from TRBV9 and TRBJ1-1, with D hard to call. The CDR3 extends over 13 amino acids. Germline CDR1 is SGDLS and CDR2 is YYNGEE. V was clipped by 2 bases and J by 4 bases, with 9 bases between them. CDR3 nucleotides: TGTGCCAGCAGCGTGGGTAGGCGCACTGAAGCTTTCTTT. It encodes CASSVGRRTEAFF.

Details on this clonotype: A read error may be the cause here, since a much bigger clone is one base away. The chain links TRBV20-1 to TRBJ2-7; 10 bases are shared with TRBD2. CDR1 is DFQATT, CDR2 SNEGSKA, per germline (reference sequence). The CDR3 has 14 residues. In DNA form, the CDR3 reads TGCAGTGTTAGGGGGACTAGCGAGATGTACGAGCACTACTTC. It translates to CSVRGTSEMYEHYF.

The chain joins TRBV4-2 to TRBJ1-2; TRBD1 matches at 8 bases. Per the germline V gene, CDR1 is LGHNA and CDR2 is YNFKEQ. This CDR3 is built from 14 residues. Losses at the gene ends were 5 bases for V and 8 bases for J; bases not matched to a gene: 10. CDR3 DNA: TGTGCCAGCAGCAGAGCCCTCAGGGGGCACGGCTACACCTTC. Translating it yields CASSRALRGHGYTF.

With respect to this clonotype: Just one base apart from a much larger clone, this may be a read error. The rearrangement links TRBV11-3 to TRBJ1-3; a possible D gene is TRBD1 (6 bases). This CDR3 spans 15 amino acids. Germline V CDR1 and CDR2: SGHNT, YENEEA. CDR3 bases: TGTGACAGCAGCTTCCGCGGGGGCCGTGGAAACACCATATATTTT. Protein: CDSSFRGGRGNTIYF.

This clonotype occurred many times. V is TRBV11-3 and J is TRBJ2-1; 7 positions agree with TRBD2. The CDR3 runs 15 residues. Trimming removed 1 base from V and 2 bases from J; junction bases left unmatched: 2. Germline lookup yields CDR1 SGHNT and CDR2 YENEEA. This CDR3 reads CASSLAGGPYNEQFF. The CDR3 nucleotides read TGTGCCAGCAGCTTAGCGGGAGGCCCCTACAATGAGCAGTTCTTC.

The V and J genes are TRBV20-1 and TRBJ2-5, with no clear D. Germline V lookup: CDR1 DFQATT, CDR2 SNEGSKA (reference sequence). V lost 0 bases and J 2 bases, leaving 13 bases between the germline ends. The CDR3 runs 15 residues. The CDR3 loop is CSAREGRTVQETQYF. CDR3 nucleotides: TGCAGTGCTAGAGAGGGCAGAACTGTACAAGAGACCCAGTACTTC.

This clonotype was seen more than once but under ten times. CDR3 region: CASSDVKGREKLFF. The CDR3 DNA sequence: TGTGCCAGCAGTGATGTAAAGGGGCGTGAAAAACTGTTTTTT. The chain combines TRBV6-1 with TRBJ1-4, with D perhaps matching TRBD1 (5 bases). The V gene lost 3 bases and the J gene lost 7 bases, with 12 bases spanning the gap. Germline loops: CDR1 MNHNS, CDR2 SASEGT. The CDR3 sequence is 14 residues long.

This clonotype was observed a single time. The V call is TRBV25-1, the J call TRBJ1-4; no clear D gene. Germline CDR1 reads MGHDK; CDR2 reads SYGVNS. The CDR3 has 16 amino acids. V lost 5 bases, J lost 8 bases, and 21 bases lay in between. The CDR3 DNA sequence: TGTGCCAGCAGTTGGCTAGCTAGTGCGGTGGTGGAAAAACTGTTTTTT. It is translated as CASSWLASAVVEKLFF.

This clonotype has only a few counts. J is TRBJ2-1 and V is TRBV4-3, with 7 positions matching TRBD2. With V trimmed by 0 bases and J by 6 bases, 5 bases remained unmatched. Germline assignment: CDR1 LGHNA and CDR2 YSLEER. This CDR3 has 15 amino acids. CDR3 sequence (DNA): TGCGCCAGCAGCCAAGAGGGGGGGGTTGCCAATGAGCAGTTCTTC. As protein: CASSQEGGVANEQFF.

This clonotype has a count of ten or more. The gene calls are TRBV24-1 and TRBJ2-3; D not certain. The CDR3 sequence is 14 residues long. Germline CDR1 is KGHDR and CDR2 is SFDVKD. The V end lost 2 bases, the J end lost 2 bases, and 7 bases lay between the germline ends. CDR3 DNA: TGTGCCACCAGTGATTCTCCCAACACAGATACGCAGTATTTT. It specifies CATSDSPNTDTQYF.

CDR3 DNA: TGTGCCAGCAGTTCCGGACTAGCGGGAGTGGTCAAAAACATTCAGTACTTC. This sequence encodes CASSSGLAGVVKNIQYF. This chain connects TRBV6-1 to TRBJ2-4, with TRBD2 matching over 13 bases. Germline CDR1 reads MNHNS; CDR2 reads SASEGT. CDR3 size: 17 residues. The ends lost 5 bases at V and 3 bases at J; junction bases unmatched: 7.

This clonotype was detected ten times or more. The CDR3: CASSRIQGRAGNTIYF. In DNA, the CDR3 is TGTGCCAGCTCCCGGATCCAGGGTAGGGCTGGAAACACCATATATTTT. The V gene is TRBV3-1, the J gene TRBJ1-3; maybe TRBD1 (5 bases). Germline V gives CDR1 LGHDT, CDR2 YNNKEL (reference sequence). This CDR3 spans 16 amino acids. V was trimmed by 8 bases and J by 2 bases, leaving 19 bases between them.

The J gene is TRBJ2-7, the V gene TRBV5-4; D is tentatively TRBD1 or TRBD2 (5 bases each). This CDR3 is built from 13 residues. CDR1 SGHNT and CDR2 YYREEE come from the germline V gene (reference sequence). Trimming took 4 bases from V and 3 from J, leaving 11 bases between them. The CDR3: CASSPGPRYEQYF. The DNA for the CDR3 is TGTGCCAGCAGCCCGGGACCTCGCTACGAGCAGTACTTC.

This clonotype was detected many times. CDR3: CASSIVTAGTQYF. CDR3 coding DNA: TGTGCCAGTAGTATCGTAACTGCAGGTACGCAGTATTTT. The chain recombines TRBV19 with TRBJ2-3; no definite D call. With 3 bases removed from V and 8 bases from J, the gap between germline ends came to 12 bases. CDR3 length: 13 amino acids. Germline V CDR1 and CDR2: LNHDA, SQIVND (reference sequence). Together with reference TRBV19 and TRBJ2-3, the CDR3 gives the full variable domain: DGGITQSPKYLFRKEGQNVTLSCEQNLNHDAMYWYRQDPGQGLRLIYYSQIVNDFQKGDIAEGYSVSREKKESFPLTVTSAQKNPTAFYLCASSIVTAGTQYFGPGTRLTVL.